Listed here are 23 T cell receptor beta chains from one sample, sequenced in a study of response to subunit inactivated influenza vaccine. Using its own MiXCR run on the RT-PCR reads, TCRdb lists one record per CDR3 protein. The sample records hundreds of thousands of distinct CDR3 sequences, approximately 10% being singletons. These data also featured in a second study, about T cells expressing NK-cell markers. From that paper: Scientists made TCR beta cDNA using 5'RACE template switching with UMIs.

This specimen was PBMCs from blood, taken on the day of vaccination. These receptors were collected from a man in his fifties who received an inactivated influenza vaccine.

This clonotype occurred many times. The rearrangement links TRBV29-1 to TRBJ2-5; D is undetermined. The CDR3 consists of 12 residues. Trimming removed 4 bases from V and 3 bases from J, with 9 bases in between. Germline-derived CDR1 and CDR2 are SQVTM and ANQGSEA. The CDR3: CSVAASEETQYF. The CDR3 DNA follows: TGCAGCGTTGCGGCTTCAGAAGAGACCCAGTACTTC.

This clonotype was observed a handful of times. The J gene is TRBJ2-2, the V gene TRBV2; 9 bases map to TRBD1. This CDR3 comprises 14 residues. The germline V gene has CDR1 SNHLY and CDR2 FYNNEI. V was pared by 6 bases and J by 3 bases, with 2 bases of the junction left unmatched. This CDR3 reads CASRGTGYTGELFF. In nucleotides, the CDR3 is TGTGCCAGCAGGGGGACAGGGTACACCGGGGAGCTGTTTTTT.

The chain links TRBV3-1 to TRBJ2-5; maybe TRBD2 (5 bases). CDR1 and CDR2 from the germline V gene are LGHDT and YNNKEL (reference sequence). V was clipped by 1 base and J by 5 bases, with 14 bases between them. The CDR3 is 15 residues long. The CDR3 sequence is CASSQAGLSGETQYF. Here the CDR3 DNA reads TGTGCCAGCAGCCAAGCTGGCCTTTCGGGGGAGACCCAGTACTTC.

The chain has TRBV6-5 and TRBJ2-7, with D hard to call. V was pared by 4 bases and J by 3 bases, with 13 bases between. Germline-derived CDR1 and CDR2 are MNHEY and SVGAGI. CDR3 size: 14 residues. In DNA, the CDR3 is TGTGCCAGCAGTTCGTCAGGTACCAACTACGAGCAGTACTTC. Protein: CASSSSGTNYEQYF.

In this sample, this clonotype turned up a few times. The chain employs TRBV10-3 and TRBJ2-1; the D is unclear. V dropped 3 bases and J dropped 8 bases, with 8 bases sitting between them. This CDR3 has 12 residues. CDR1 is ENHRY, CDR2 SYGVKD, per germline. The CDR3 nucleotides read TGTGCCATCAGTGAAGGTGTCGATGAGCAGTTCTTC. Its protein is CAISEGVDEQFF.

V and J are TRBV12-3 or TRBV12-4 and TRBJ2-3, with TRBD2 matching 12 bases. The CDR3 runs 17 residues. V gave up 8 bases and J gave up 4 bases; unmatched junction bases: 13. The CDR3, as DNA: TGTGCCAGCGGACGCGGCGGGCTAGCGGGGGGGCCAGATACGCAGTATTTT. Translation: CASGRGGLAGGPDTQYF.

This sequence joins TRBV10-3 and TRBJ2-5; D might be TRBD2 (6 bases). The CDR3 covers 13 residues. V lost 10 bases and J 1 base, leaving 13 bases between the germline ends. From germline, CDR1 is ENHRY and CDR2 SYGVKD. The CDR3 region is CANRRDRQETQYF. For the CDR3, the DNA is TGTGCCAACAGGAGGGACCGCCAAGAGACCCAGTACTTC.

This sequence joins TRBV19 and TRBJ1-6; no reliable D call. The ends were cut back, 5 bases at V and 7 bases at J, with 9 bases in the middle. The CDR3 contains 13 residues. Germline assignment: CDR1 LNHDA and CDR2 SQIVND (reference sequence). In DNA, the CDR3 is TGTGCCAGTAGTGATCGTCCAAATTCACCCCTCCACTTT. This sequence encodes CASSDRPNSPLHF.

Only one count was recorded for this clonotype. The chain uses TRBV5-4 and TRBJ2-1, with 13 bases matching TRBD2. The CDR3 runs 16 residues. The J segment lost 8 bases and the V segment lost 4 bases, leaving 9 bases of the junction unmatched. CDR1 is SGHNT and CDR2 is YYREEE in the germline V gene (reference sequence). The CDR3 sequence: CASSTPGTSGEDEQFF. CDR3 DNA: TGTGCCAGCAGCACCCCCGGGACTAGCGGGGAGGATGAGCAGTTCTTC.

CDR3 in DNA: TGCGCCAGCAGCTTGGCCTCGGGAGTAGGAGAGACCCAGTACTTC. Its translation: CASSLASGVGETQYF. The chain recombines TRBV5-1 with TRBJ2-5; a possible D gene is TRBD2 (6 bases). This CDR3 comprises 15 residues. The germline V and J ends were trimmed by 0 bases and 4 bases, with 13 bases remaining between them. CDR1 and CDR2 (germline): SGHRS, YFSETQ. The full variable domain, its missing parts supplied by reference TRBV5-1 and TRBJ2-5, is KAGVTQTPRYLIKTRGQQVTLSCSPISGHRSVSWYQQTPGQGLQFLFEYFSETQRNKGNFPGRFSGRQFSNSRSEMNVSTLELGDSALYLCASSLASGVGETQYFGPGTRLLVL.

This rearrangement joins TRBV5-1 to TRBJ1-1; D is uncertain. This CDR3 spans 15 amino acids. V lost 4 bases and J 3 bases, leaving 16 bases between the germline ends. Germline-derived CDR1 and CDR2 are SGHRS and YFSETQ. CDR3 residues: CASSRFPDVDTEAFF. CDR3 nucleotide sequence: TGCGCCAGCAGCCGATTTCCGGACGTGGACACTGAAGCTTTCTTT. The variable domain in full, with the rest retrieved from reference TRBV5-1 and TRBJ1-1, is KAGVTQTPRYLIKTRGQQVTLSCSPISGHRSVSWYQQTPGQGLQFLFEYFSETQRNKGNFPGRFSGRQFSNSRSEMNVSTLELGDSALYLCASSRFPDVDTEAFFGQGTRLTVV.

The chain uses TRBV28 and TRBJ2-3, with 8 bases that match TRBD2. Losses at the gene ends were 5 bases for V and 0 bases for J; bases not matched to a gene: 10. Germline CDR1 reads MDHEN; CDR2 reads SYDVKM. This CDR3 region has 17 residues. Here the CDR3 DNA reads TGTGCCAGCAGTCCCCGTGTTAGCGGGGACAGCACAGATACGCAGTATTTT. This sequence encodes CASSPRVSGDSTDTQYF.

The chain links TRBV7-2 to TRBJ2-5, with 8 bases identical to TRBD2. The J segment lost 3 bases and the V segment lost 6 bases, leaving 3 bases of the junction unmatched. This CDR3 has 13 residues. CDR1 and CDR2 (germline): SGHTA, FQGNSA. CDR3 DNA: TGTGCCAGCAGATTACTAGCGGAAGAGACCCAGTACTTC. It translates to CASRLLAEETQYF.

This clonotype was observed a handful of times. The chain has TRBV13 and TRBJ2-2; possible D gene TRBD2, 6 bases. V lost 4 bases and J 0 bases, leaving 15 bases between the germline ends. The CDR3 consists of 17 residues. The germline V gene encodes CDR1 PRHDT and CDR2 FYEKMQ (reference sequence). In DNA, the CDR3 is TGTGCCAGCAGCTCCGGGGGAAGGACTCCGAACACCGGGGAGCTGTTTTTT. It translates to CASSSGGRTPNTGELFF.

This clonotype showed up just a few times. The chain recombines TRBV21-1 with TRBJ2-7; TRBD2, the D gene given by the table, was not confirmed from the DNA. TRBV21-1 is recorded as a pseudogene. The CDR3 is 18 residues long. The CDR3 DNA sequence: TGTGCCAGCAGCAAGCCAGAGACTAGCGGGGCCCAAATATACGAGCAGTACTTC. Its translation is CASSKPETSGAQIYEQYF.

This clonotype was counted a few times. The genes are TRBV30 and TRBJ2-6, with D hard to call. This CDR3 contains 15 residues. Between the trimmed V and J ends, which lost 5 bases and 0 bases, there was a span of 11 bases. CDR1 and CDR2 from the germline V gene are GTSNPN and SVGIG (reference sequence). The CDR3 reads CAWGQDFSGANVLTF. CDR3 in DNA: TGTGCCTGGGGGCAGGATTTCTCTGGGGCCAACGTCCTGACTTTC. Full variable domain (missing parts from reference TRBV30 and TRBJ2-6): SQTIHQWPATLVQPVGSPLSLECTVEGTSNPNLYWYRQAAGRGLQLLFYSVGIGQISSEVPQNLSASRPQDRQFILSSKKLLLSDSGFYLCAWGQDFSGANVLTFGAGSRLTVL.

The rearrangement links TRBV20-1 to TRBJ2-3; the D call may be TRBD1 or TRBD2 (5 bases each). CDR3 length equals 15 residues. From germline, CDR1 is DFQATT and CDR2 SNEGSKA (reference sequence). Trimming pared 5 bases from V and 2 bases from J, leaving 17 bases between. CDR3 DNA: TGCAGTGCTTACCCAGGGAAGGGGACCACAGATACGCAGTATTTT. Translation gives CSAYPGKGTTDTQYF.

This clonotype was found a few times. This sequence joins TRBV12-3 or TRBV12-4 and TRBJ2-1; TRBD2 is a possible D gene (6 bases). Trimming pared 5 bases from V and 8 bases from J, leaving 16 bases between. The length of the CDR3 is 14 residues. CDR3 residues: CASSTSLLVYEQFF. CDR3 in DNA: TGTGCCAGCAGTACTAGCTTACTCGTCTATGAGCAGTTCTTC.

This clonotype appeared a few times. The CDR3 protein is CAISESGPGGGPQYF. The CDR3 nucleotides read TGTGCCATCAGTGAGTCTGGACCGGGGGGGGGTCCGCAGTACTTC. This chain uses TRBV10-3 with TRBJ2-7, with 8 bases aligning to TRBD2. This CDR3 has 15 residues. V dropped 0 bases and J dropped 9; count of bases not matched to a gene: 10. Germline loops: CDR1 ENHRY, CDR2 SYGVKD.

The J gene is TRBJ2-2, the V gene TRBV28, with no clear D. Deletions cut 7 bases from V and 4 bases from J, with 13 bases between. The V gene's germline CDR1 is MDHEN and CDR2 SYDVKM. The CDR3 runs 14 residues. CDR3 coding DNA: TGTGCCAGCACCCTGACGATGGTCACCGGGGAGCTGTTTTTT. It encodes CASTLTMVTGELFF.

The rearrangement joins TRBV4-3 to TRBJ1-2, with D maybe TRBD1 (5 bases). CDR3 length: 15 residues. The V gene lost 0 bases and the J gene lost 4 bases, with 12 bases spanning the gap. Germline CDR1 is LGHNA and CDR2 is YSLEER. CDR3 DNA sequence: TGCGCCAGCAGCCAAGACAGGGCGGGGGGCTATGGCTACACCTTC. Translation: CASSQDRAGGYGYTF.

The V call is TRBV6-6, the J call TRBJ1-3, with D maybe TRBD1 (5 bases). Trimming removed 6 bases from V and 2 bases from J, with 8 bases in between. CDR3 length: 13 amino acids. Germline CDR1 reads MNHNY; CDR2 reads SVGAGI (reference sequence). CDR3 protein: CASSQTAGNTIYF. The CDR3 DNA reads TGTGCCAGCAGCCAGACAGCTGGAAACACCATATATTTT.

The V and J genes are TRBV25-1 and TRBJ1-2; no firm D call. V lost 10 bases and J lost 13, with 19 bases in between. CDR3 size: 11 residues. Germline V lookup: CDR1 MGHDK, CDR2 SYGVNS. The CDR3 region has the DNA TGTGCCACCGATACTTCGGACGGACGCACCTTC. This translates into CATDTSDGRTF.